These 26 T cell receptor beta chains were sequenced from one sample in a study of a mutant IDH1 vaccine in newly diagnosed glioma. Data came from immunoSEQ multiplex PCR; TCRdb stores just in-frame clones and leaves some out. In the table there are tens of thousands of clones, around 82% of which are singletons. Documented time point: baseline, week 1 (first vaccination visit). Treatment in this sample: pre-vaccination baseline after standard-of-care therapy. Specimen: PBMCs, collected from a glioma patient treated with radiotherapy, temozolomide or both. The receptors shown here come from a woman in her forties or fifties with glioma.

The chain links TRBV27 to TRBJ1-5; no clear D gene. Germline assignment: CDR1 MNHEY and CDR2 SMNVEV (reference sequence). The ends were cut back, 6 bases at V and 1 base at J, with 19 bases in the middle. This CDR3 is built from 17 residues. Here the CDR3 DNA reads TGTGCCAGCAGCCGAATCGGCGACCCAAGGAGCAATCAGCCCCAGCATTTT. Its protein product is CASSRIGDPRSNQPQHF.

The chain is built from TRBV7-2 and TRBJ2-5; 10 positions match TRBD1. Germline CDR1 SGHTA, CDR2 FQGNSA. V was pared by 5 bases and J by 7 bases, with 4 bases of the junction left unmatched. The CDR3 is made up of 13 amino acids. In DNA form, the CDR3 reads TGTGCCAGCAGCGGGGACAGGGGTGGGACCCAGTACTTC. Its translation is CASSGDRGGTQYF.

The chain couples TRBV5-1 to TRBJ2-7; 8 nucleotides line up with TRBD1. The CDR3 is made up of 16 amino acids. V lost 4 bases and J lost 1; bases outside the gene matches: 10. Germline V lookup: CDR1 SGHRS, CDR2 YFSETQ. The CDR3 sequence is CASSLYGQGSSYEQYF. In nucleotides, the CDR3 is TGCGCCAGCAGCCTCTATGGACAGGGTTCATCCTACGAGCAGTACTTC.

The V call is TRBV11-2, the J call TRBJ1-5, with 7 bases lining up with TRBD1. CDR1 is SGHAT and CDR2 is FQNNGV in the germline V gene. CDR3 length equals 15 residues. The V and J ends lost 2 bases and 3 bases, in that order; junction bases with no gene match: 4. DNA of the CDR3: TGTGCCAGCAGCTTATTGGGACAGTACAATCAGCCCCAGCATTTT. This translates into CASSLLGQYNQPQHF.

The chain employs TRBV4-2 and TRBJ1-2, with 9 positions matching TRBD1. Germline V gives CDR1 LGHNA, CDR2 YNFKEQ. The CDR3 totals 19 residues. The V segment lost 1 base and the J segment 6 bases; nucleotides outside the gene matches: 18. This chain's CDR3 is CASSQVYGQNTGGADGYTF. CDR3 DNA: TGTGCCAGCAGCCAAGTTTACGGCCAAAACACAGGGGGCGCAGATGGCTACACCTTC.

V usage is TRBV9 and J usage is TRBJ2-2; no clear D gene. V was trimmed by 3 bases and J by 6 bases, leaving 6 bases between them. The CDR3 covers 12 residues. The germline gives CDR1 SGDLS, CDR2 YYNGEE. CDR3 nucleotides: TGTGCCAGCAGCGAATTCTCCGGGGAGCTGTTTTTT. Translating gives CASSEFSGELFF.

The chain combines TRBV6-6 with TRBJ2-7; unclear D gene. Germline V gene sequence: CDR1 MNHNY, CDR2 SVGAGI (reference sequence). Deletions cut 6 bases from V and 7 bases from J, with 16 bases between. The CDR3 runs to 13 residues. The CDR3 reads CASSPIRFGEQYF. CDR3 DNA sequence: TGTGCCAGCAGCCCTATCCGGTTCGGGGAGCAGTACTTC.

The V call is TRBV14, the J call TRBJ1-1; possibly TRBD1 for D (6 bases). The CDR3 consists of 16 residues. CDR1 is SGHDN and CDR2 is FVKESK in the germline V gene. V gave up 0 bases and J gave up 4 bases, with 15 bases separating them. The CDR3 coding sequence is TGTGCCAGCAGCCAAGAGGTGGGACACCCGTTCACTGAAGCTTTCTTT. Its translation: CASSQEVGHPFTEAFF.

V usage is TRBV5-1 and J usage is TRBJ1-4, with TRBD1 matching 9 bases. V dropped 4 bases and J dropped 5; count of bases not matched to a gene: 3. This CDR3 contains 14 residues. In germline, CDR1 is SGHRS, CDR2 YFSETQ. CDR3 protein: CASSGGTGNEKLFF. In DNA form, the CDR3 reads TGCGCCAGCAGCGGCGGGACAGGGAATGAAAAACTGTTTTTT.

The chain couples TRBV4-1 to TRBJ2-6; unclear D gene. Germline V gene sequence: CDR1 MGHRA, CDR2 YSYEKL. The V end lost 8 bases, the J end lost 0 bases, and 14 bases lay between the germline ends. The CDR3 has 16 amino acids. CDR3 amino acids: CASRRAGSSGANVLTF. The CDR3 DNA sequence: TGCGCCAGCCGCCGGGCAGGTAGCTCTGGGGCCAACGTCCTGACTTTC.

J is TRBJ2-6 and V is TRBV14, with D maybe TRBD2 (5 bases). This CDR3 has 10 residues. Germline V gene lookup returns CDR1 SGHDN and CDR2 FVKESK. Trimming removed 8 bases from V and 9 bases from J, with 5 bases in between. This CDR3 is CASRGNVLTF. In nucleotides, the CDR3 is TGTGCCAGCCGGGGCAACGTCCTGACTTTC.

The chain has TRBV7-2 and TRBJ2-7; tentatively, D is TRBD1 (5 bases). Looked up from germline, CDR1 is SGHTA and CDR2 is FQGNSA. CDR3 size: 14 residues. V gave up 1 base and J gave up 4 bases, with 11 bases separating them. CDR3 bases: TGTGCCAGCAGCTTAGTGGATCAGGGTTACGAGCAGTACTTC. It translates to CASSLVDQGYEQYF.

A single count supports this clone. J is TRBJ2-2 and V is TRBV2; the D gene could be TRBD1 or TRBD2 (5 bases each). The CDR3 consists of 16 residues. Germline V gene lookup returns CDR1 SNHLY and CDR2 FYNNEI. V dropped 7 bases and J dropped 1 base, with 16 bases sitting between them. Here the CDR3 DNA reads TGTGCCAGCACCGTCGGGTGGGGGATGAACACCGGGGAGCTGTTTTTT. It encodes CASTVGWGMNTGELFF. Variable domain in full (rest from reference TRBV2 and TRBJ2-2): EPEVTQTPSHQVTQMGQEVILRCVPISNHLYFYWYRQILGQKVEFLVSFYNNEISEKSEIFDDQFSVERPDGSNFTLKIRSTKLEDSAMYFCASTVGWGMNTGELFFGEGSRLTVL.

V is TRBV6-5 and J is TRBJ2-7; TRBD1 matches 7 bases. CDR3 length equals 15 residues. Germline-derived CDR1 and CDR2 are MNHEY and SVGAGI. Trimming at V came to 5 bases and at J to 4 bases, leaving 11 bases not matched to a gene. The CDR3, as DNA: TGTGCCAGCAGTCCCGCACGGGACAGTTTTTACGAGCAGTACTTC. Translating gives CASSPARDSFYEQYF.

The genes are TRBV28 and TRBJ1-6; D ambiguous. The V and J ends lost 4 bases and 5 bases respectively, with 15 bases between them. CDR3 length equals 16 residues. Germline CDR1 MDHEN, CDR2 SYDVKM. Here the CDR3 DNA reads TGTGCCAGCAGTTCGGGTCTCAAATGGGATAATTCACCCCTCCACTTT. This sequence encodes CASSSGLKWDNSPLHF.

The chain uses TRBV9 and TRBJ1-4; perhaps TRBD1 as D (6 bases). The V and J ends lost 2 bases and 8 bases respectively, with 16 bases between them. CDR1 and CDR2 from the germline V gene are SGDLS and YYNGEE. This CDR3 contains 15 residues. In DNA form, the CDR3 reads TGTGCCAGCAGCGTCGGCTTCGGACAGAAGGAAAAACTGTTTTTT. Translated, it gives CASSVGFGQKEKLFF.

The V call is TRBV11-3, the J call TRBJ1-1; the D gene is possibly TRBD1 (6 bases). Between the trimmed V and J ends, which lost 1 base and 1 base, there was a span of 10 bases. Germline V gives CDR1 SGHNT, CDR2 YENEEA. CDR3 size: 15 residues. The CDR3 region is CASSLGRTENTEAFF. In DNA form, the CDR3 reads TGTGCCAGCAGCTTAGGGAGGACAGAGAACACTGAAGCTTTCTTT.

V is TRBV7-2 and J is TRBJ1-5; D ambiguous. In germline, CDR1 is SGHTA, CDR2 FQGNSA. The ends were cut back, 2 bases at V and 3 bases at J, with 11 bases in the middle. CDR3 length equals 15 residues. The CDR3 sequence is CASSLTGSTNQPQHF. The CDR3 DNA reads TGTGCCAGCAGCTTAACGGGGTCTACCAATCAGCCCCAGCATTTT.

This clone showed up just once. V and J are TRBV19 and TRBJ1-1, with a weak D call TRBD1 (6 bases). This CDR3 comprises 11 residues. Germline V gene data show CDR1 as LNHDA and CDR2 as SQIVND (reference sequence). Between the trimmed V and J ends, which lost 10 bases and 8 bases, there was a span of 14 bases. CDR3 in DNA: TGTGCCACAAGGGGGGGGGACGAAGCTTTCTTT. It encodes CATRGGDEAFF.

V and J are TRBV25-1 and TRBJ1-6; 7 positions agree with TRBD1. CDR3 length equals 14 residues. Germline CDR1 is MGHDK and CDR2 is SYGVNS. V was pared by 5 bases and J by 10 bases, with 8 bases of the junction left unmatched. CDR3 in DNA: TGTGCCAGCAGTCAGGGGGTAGGAGGCTCACCCCTCCACTTT. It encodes CASSQGVGGSPLHF.

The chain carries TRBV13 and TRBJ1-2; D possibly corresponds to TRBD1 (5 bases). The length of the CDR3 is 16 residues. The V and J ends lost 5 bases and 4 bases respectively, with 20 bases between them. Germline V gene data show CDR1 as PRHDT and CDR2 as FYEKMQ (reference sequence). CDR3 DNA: TGTGCCAGCAGCCCAGTGGGCCAAGGGGCAATCTATGGCTACACCTTC. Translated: CASSPVGQGAIYGYTF.

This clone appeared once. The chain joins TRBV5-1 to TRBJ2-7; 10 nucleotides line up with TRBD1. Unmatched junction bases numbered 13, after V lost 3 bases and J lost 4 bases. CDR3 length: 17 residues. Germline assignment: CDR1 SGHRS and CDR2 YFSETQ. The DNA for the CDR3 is TGCGCCAGCAGCTCTTCCGGGACAGGGGCCACCGTTTACGAGCAGTACTTC. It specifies CASSSSGTGATVYEQYF.

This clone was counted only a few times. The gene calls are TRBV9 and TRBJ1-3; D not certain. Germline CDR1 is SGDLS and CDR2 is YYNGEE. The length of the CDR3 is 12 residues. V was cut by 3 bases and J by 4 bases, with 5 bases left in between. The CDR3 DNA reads TGTGCCAGCAGCGGACCCGGAAACACCATATATTTT. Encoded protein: CASSGPGNTIYF.

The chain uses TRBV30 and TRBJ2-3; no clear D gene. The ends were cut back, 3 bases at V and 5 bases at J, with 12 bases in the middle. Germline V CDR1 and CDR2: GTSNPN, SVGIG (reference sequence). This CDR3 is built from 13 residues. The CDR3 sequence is CAWSFRREDTQYF. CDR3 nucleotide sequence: TGTGCCTGGAGCTTCAGGAGAGAAGATACGCAGTATTTT.

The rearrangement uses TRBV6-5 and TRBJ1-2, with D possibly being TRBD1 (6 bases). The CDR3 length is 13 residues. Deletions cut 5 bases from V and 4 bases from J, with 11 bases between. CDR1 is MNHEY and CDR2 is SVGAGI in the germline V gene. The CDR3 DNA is TGTGCCAGCAGTGCAGGGGAGAGCTATGGCTACACCTTC. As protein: CASSAGESYGYTF.

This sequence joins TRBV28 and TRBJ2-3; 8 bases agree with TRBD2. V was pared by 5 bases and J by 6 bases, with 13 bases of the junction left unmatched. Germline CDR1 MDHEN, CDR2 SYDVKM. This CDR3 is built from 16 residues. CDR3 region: CASSATSRGGLDTQYF. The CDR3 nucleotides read TGTGCCAGCAGTGCTACTAGCCGGGGGGGCCTCGATACGCAGTATTTT.